The clone carrying this T cell receptor (beta chain) has just a few counts. Its cognate antigen is unknown. These data come from a study of vaccination and CD4 T cells after COVID-19. About the research overall: Recovered-phase convalescent patients showed SARS-CoV-2 positivity by nasal swab PCR; nine were mild, one severe. Study observations and caveats: Rising from roughly 21 to 40, the median of SARS-CoV-2-reactive clonotypes did not change significantly.

TCRdb itself ran the PCR reads through MiXCR, one entry per CDR3 protein. This table has more than 35,000 distinct CDR3 sequences, approximately 40% appearing once. Germline-derived CDR1 and CDR2 are SGHVS and FQNEAQ. This CDR3 has 15 amino acids. V was cut by 5 bases and J by 0 bases, with 12 bases left in between. Time point in this sample: late sampling 161 to 241 days after vaccination in a few convalescent patients. The chain employs TRBV7-8 and TRBJ2-3, with TRBD1 as a possible D gene (6 bases). This TCR came from a human donor who had recovered from COVID-19. The material was CD4+ T cells from blood, obtained about 7 months after SARS-CoV-2 vaccination. As DNA, the CDR3 is TGTGCCAGCAGCCTCGGACAGCTTAGCACAGATACGCAGTATTTT. This sequence encodes CASSLGQLSTDTQYF. The variable domain in full, completed from reference TRBV7-8 and TRBJ2-3, reads GAGVSQSPRYKVAKRGQDVALRCDPISGHVSLFWYQQALGQGPEFLTYFQNEAQLDKSGLPSDRFFAERPEGSVSTLKIQRTQQEDSAVYLCASSLGQLSTDTQYFGPGTRLTVL.